The entry below gives a single T cell receptor beta chain sequence along with its context. Its target is unknown. Produced via immunoSEQ multiplex PCR; TCRdb's table is partial and in-frame only. The data show about 68,000 clones, around 86% seen once. This entry belongs to a study of OX40 agonist ivuxolimab in advanced cancers. The wider study: A history of anti-PD-1, anti-PD-L1 or anti-CTLA-4 therapy was acceptable, and approximately 40% had some.

Trimming left V 6 bases short and J 7 bases short, with 13 bases between. Per the germline V gene, CDR1 is MNHEY and CDR2 is SVGAGI. There are 14 residues in the CDR3. Study results and caveats: Normalized T-cell clonal expansion was also low in some nonresponders.

The clonotype was recovered from an adult with an advanced solid tumor such as melanoma, head and neck, liver or kidney cancer. The source material was CD4+ or CD8+ T cells sorted from blood, sampled in a trial of the OX40 agonist ivuxolimab. The chain couples TRBV6-5 to TRBJ1-6; D unresolved. In DNA form, the CDR3 reads TGTGCCAGCAGAAAGGACCGCCCGAATTCACCCCTCCACTTT. This sequence encodes CASRKDRPNSPLHF.